This T cell receptor (beta chain) was sequenced during a study of glioma-infiltrating T cells. This CDR3 region has 11 residues. CDR1 MDHEN and CDR2 SYDVKM come from the germline V gene. Trimming shortened V by 6 bases and J by 3 bases, and 6 bases separated the two germline ends. TCR alpha and beta CDR3 regions were amplified from RNA using iRepertoire nested multiplex PCR. TCRdb redid the calling of the multiplex PCR reads with MiXCR, one entry per CDR3 protein. Of over 1,500 distinct CDR3 sequences in the sample, approximately 82% were seen once. Comment on this clonotype: No antigen is known for it.

Whole-study findings and limits: Above-expected tissue-blood divergence occurred in all gliomas, most in low-grade ones.

Sequenced sample: glioma tissue, nonneoplastic brain tissue, or PBMCs (not recorded which). The sequence came from a human donor with low-grade glioma or glioblastoma, undergoing nonglioma brain surgery, or in good health (not recorded which). Some clones in this sample may be carry-over from other donors' samples. This chain links TRBV28 with TRBJ2-7; unclear D gene. The chain's CDR3 is CASSNNYEQYF. The CDR3 region has the DNA TGTGCCAGCAGCAACAACTACGAGCAGTACTTC.